This T cell receptor beta chain appears in the sequencing data of a study of regulatory T cells in long-lasting Graves disease. CDR3 length equals 12 residues. Trimming stripped 6 bases from V and 2 bases from J, with 7 bases between. Germline-derived CDR1 and CDR2 are MDHEN and SYDVKM. The time point: newly diagnosed GD, antithyroid drugs for less than 3 months. Following extraction of RNA from PBMCs, that RNA was used to make the TCR library. The table lists this clonotype with many counts. Library construction for TCR beta used iRepertoire HTBI primers and Arm-PCR of CDR3 regions. TCRdb processed the multiplex PCR reads anew with MiXCR; each CDR3 protein has one entry. The sample yields 550,000 to 600,000 distinct CDR3 sequences, 15% to 20% seen once. A further study also used this sample, focusing on T cells in Graves' hyperthyroidism and ophthalmopathy.

This clonotype was obtained from a man younger than 35 with Graves disease. Material: peripheral blood mononuclear cells (PBMCs), obtained at new diagnosis, from a patient treated with antithyroid drugs. The genes are TRBV28 and TRBJ1-1; D uncertain. DNA for the CDR3: TGTGCCAGCAGACAGATTAACACTGAAGCTTTCTTT. This gives the protein CASRQINTEAFF.